The 12 T cell receptor beta chains presented below share a single source sample, sequenced in a study of cytomegalovirus exposure and HLA in healthy donors. The primer mix had 60 Vbeta and 13 Jbeta primers. The assay was immunoSEQ multiplex PCR, and TCRdb's table has in-frame clones only and misses some. The data hold about 90,000 clones, with approximately 90% observed a single time. Sequenced material: PBMCs. These receptors were taken from a man in his late teens or twenties in good health and CMV-seronegative.

The V and J genes are TRBV7-9 and TRBJ1-1; 7 nucleotides line up with TRBD1. Germline CDR1 and CDR2: SEHNR and FQNEAQ (reference sequence). V was pared by 10 bases and J by 1 base, with 24 bases of the junction left unmatched. The CDR3 spans 19 residues. This chain's CDR3 is CATTRKLGGKLGRNTEAFF. The CDR3 DNA reads as TGTGCCACCACGAGAAAACTAGGGGGCAAGTTAGGTCGGAACACTGAAGCTTTCTTT.

A remark on this clone: One end of the junction varies from germline; a read error may be responsible. The identical CDR3 is also encoded by other nucleotide sequences in the sample. V gene TRBV5-1 combines with J gene TRBJ2-1; 11 bases map to TRBD2. Germline CDR1 SGHRS, CDR2 YFSETQ. The CDR3 loop spans 18 amino acids. The CDR3 reads CASNARTSGLSSYNEQFF. The CDR3 DNA reads as TGCGCCAGCAATGCCCGGACTAGCGGGCTGAGCTCCTACAATGAACAGTTCTTC.

The CDR3 loop reads CASSEGSLTGGSLETQYF. The CDR3 nucleotides are TGTGCCAGCAGTGAAGGGAGTTTGACAGGGGGATCTTTGGAGACCCAGTACTTC. V and J are TRBV2 and TRBJ2-5; 9 nucleotides match TRBD1. The V gene end was trimmed by 1 base and the J gene end by 5 bases; junction bases not matched to a gene: 14. This CDR3 is 18 amino acids long. Looked up from germline, CDR1 is SNHLY and CDR2 is FYNNEI.

This chain links TRBV6-5 with TRBJ2-2; 10 bases are shared with TRBD2. Germline CDR1 MNHEY, CDR2 SVGAGI. Germline trimming cut 7 bases from V and 6 bases from J; bases unmatched to any gene: 8. This CDR3 contains 15 residues. The CDR3 is CASKSGRAEAGELFF. CDR3 DNA sequence: TGTGCCAGCAAGAGCGGGAGGGCCGAAGCCGGGGAGCTGTTTTTT.

This clone has just one count. The chain recombines TRBV6-5 with TRBJ2-3; TRBD2 matches at 13 bases. CDR3 size: 15 residues. V shed 5 bases and J 6 bases; nucleotides not matched to a gene: 5. The germline V gene encodes CDR1 MNHEY and CDR2 SVGAGI. As DNA, the CDR3 is TGTGCCAGCAGTCAAGGACTAGCGGGAGAGGATACGCAGTATTTT. As protein: CASSQGLAGEDTQYF.

The chain employs TRBV5-6 and TRBJ2-7; 8 positions match TRBD1. V gave up 4 bases and J gave up 3 bases; unmatched junction bases: 9. Germline-derived CDR1 and CDR2 are SGHDT and YYEEEE. The CDR3 sequence is 15 residues long. The CDR3 is CASSPTGTGIYEQYF. DNA of the CDR3: TGTGCCAGCAGCCCAACCGGGACAGGAATCTACGAGCAGTACTTC.

The chain joins TRBV4-2 to TRBJ2-1; 11 nucleotides align to TRBD2. J lost 3 bases, V lost 3 bases, and 7 bases had no gene match. The CDR3 sequence is 17 residues long. Germline V lookup: CDR1 LGHNA, CDR2 YNFKEQ. CDR3: CASSQEPGLADYNEQFF. CDR3 sequence (DNA): TGTGCCAGCAGCCAGGAACCGGGACTAGCGGACTACAATGAGCAGTTCTTC.

The rearrangement uses TRBV29-1 and TRBJ2-3; 13 bases match TRBD2. The CDR3 contains 16 residues. V lost 6 bases to trimming and J lost 0 bases; unmatched junction nucleotides: 6. CDR1 is SQVTM and CDR2 is ANQGSEA in the germline V gene. The CDR3 loop reads CSVPGLAGVSTDTQYF. The CDR3 DNA sequence: TGCAGCGTGCCCGGACTAGCGGGAGTTAGCACAGATACGCAGTATTTT.

The chain has TRBV6-1 and TRBJ1-5; 7 bases map to TRBD1. V dropped 6 bases and J dropped 11; count of bases not matched to a gene: 16. Germline assignment: CDR1 MNHNS and CDR2 SASEGT. This CDR3 contains 15 residues. CDR3: CASRFDRVSRLAQHF. CDR3 DNA: TGTGCCAGCAGGTTCGACAGGGTGAGCCGGTTGGCCCAGCATTTT.

CDR3 coding DNA: TGTGCCAGCAGCCGAACTAGCGGGAGCTCCTACGAGCAGTACTTC. It translates to CASSRTSGSSYEQYF. The rearrangement uses TRBV7-2 and TRBJ2-7, with 11 bases lining up with TRBD2. Germline CDR1 SGHTA, CDR2 FQGNSA. CDR3 size: 15 residues. Trimming at V came to 5 bases and at J to 0 bases, leaving 3 bases not matched to a gene.

The chain links TRBV25-1 to TRBJ1-3; possibly TRBD1 for D (5 bases). The CDR3 has 17 residues. Germline V lookup: CDR1 MGHDK, CDR2 SYGVNS. V gave up 2 bases and J gave up 1 base, with 15 bases separating them. CDR3 DNA sequence: TGTGCCAGCAGTGAACGGGGGGAGGCCAGATCTGGAAACACCATATATTTT. Translation gives CASSERGEARSGNTIYF. The whole variable domain, filled in from reference TRBV25-1 and TRBJ1-3, reads EADIYQTPRYLVIGTGKKITLECSQTMGHDKMYWYQQDPGMELHLIHYSYGVNSTEKGDLSSESTVSRIRTEHFPLTLESARPSHTSQYLCASSERGEARSGNTIYFGEGSWLTVV.

This clone was seen once. CDR3 in DNA: TGTGCCAGCAGTGACAGGGGGGATACGCAGTATTTT. It encodes CASSDRGDTQYF. This rearrangement joins TRBV6-6 to TRBJ2-3, with 9 bases aligning to TRBD1. The CDR3 is 12 amino acids. V lost 5 bases to trimming and J lost 6 bases; unmatched junction nucleotides: 0. Germline-derived CDR1 and CDR2 are MNHNY and SVGAGI (reference sequence).